These 13 T cell receptor beta chains came from one sample sequenced in a study of T-cell reconstitution after alpha-beta-depleted transplantation in children. Unique molecular identifiers were built into the TCRbeta library. Using its own MiXCR run on the PCR reads, TCRdb lists one record per CDR3 protein. Altogether a few hundred thousand distinct CDR3 sequences are present, 10% to 15% being singletons, with the ten largest covering approximately 2.1%. Source: PBMCs, mostly from graft donor cells, taken 360 days after TCRalphabeta/CD19-depleted stem cell transplant. The receptor source for this set is a male patient younger than 18 who had a stem cell transplant for acute myeloid leukemia, so the T cells may come from the graft donor.

Ten or more counts support this clonotype. The chain combines TRBV7-3 with TRBJ2-3; 11 nucleotides agree with TRBD2. CDR1 is SGHTA and CDR2 is FQGTGA in the germline V gene. This CDR3 comprises 18 residues. V gave up 1 base and J gave up 4 bases; unmatched junction bases: 10. DNA for the CDR3: TGTGCCAGCAGCTTAATAGGACGAACTAGCGGGAGCGCAGATACGCAGTATTTT. Its protein is CASSLIGRTSGSADTQYF.

This clonotype was detected only a few times. The chain is built from TRBV23-1 and TRBJ1-5; D may be TRBD1 (6 bases). TRBV23-1 carries the ORF label, with uncertain function. Trimming stripped 4 bases from V and 1 base from J, with 14 bases between. The CDR3 has 16 residues. The CDR3 region has the DNA TGCGCCAGCAGTCTACCTCAGGGGTTAAGCAATCAGCCCCAGCATTTT. Its translation: CASSLPQGLSNQPQHF.

This clonotype appeared a few times. The rearrangement uses TRBV7-9 and TRBJ2-3, with D possibly matching TRBD1 (5 bases). The CDR3 totals 14 residues. Germline CDR1 reads SEHNR; CDR2 reads FQNEAQ (reference sequence). V lost 3 bases and J 2 bases, leaving 9 bases between the germline ends. This chain's CDR3 is CASSLGLPTDTQYF. The CDR3 DNA reads as TGTGCCAGCAGCTTGGGGCTACCCACAGATACGCAGTATTTT. Full variable domain (missing parts from reference TRBV7-9 and TRBJ2-3): DTGVSQNPRHKITKRGQNVTFRCDPISEHNRLYWYRQTLGQGPEFLTYFQNEAQLEKSRLLSDRFSAERPKGSFSTLEIQRTEQGDSAMYLCASSLGLPTDTQYFGPGTRLTVL.

This clonotype was observed many times. The chain combines TRBV9 with TRBJ2-2; D is uncertain. CDR3 length equals 13 residues. V shed 0 bases and J shed 5 bases, with 5 bases lying between them. The germline V gene has CDR1 SGDLS and CDR2 YYNGEE. CDR3 residues: CASSVVGTGELFF. CDR3 DNA sequence: TGTGCCAGCAGCGTAGTAGGGACCGGGGAGCTGTTTTTT.

The chain carries TRBV5-1 and TRBJ2-1; tentative D call: TRBD1 (5 bases). CDR1 is SGHRS and CDR2 is YFSETQ in the germline V gene. This CDR3 has 14 amino acids. The germline V and J ends were trimmed by 3 bases and 9 bases, with 16 bases remaining between them. The CDR3 reads CASSSVRSQGEQFF. The CDR3 nucleotides read TGCGCCAGCAGCTCGGTCCGATCCCAGGGTGAGCAGTTCTTC. Looking up the rest from reference TRBV5-1 and TRBJ2-1 gives the full variable domain: KAGVTQTPRYLIKTRGQQVTLSCSPISGHRSVSWYQQTPGQGLQFLFEYFSETQRNKGNFPGRFSGRQFSNSRSEMNVSTLELGDSALYLCASSSVRSQGEQFFGPGTRLTVL.

This clonotype showed up many times. The rearrangement links TRBV11-3 to TRBJ2-3; 11 positions match TRBD2. The CDR3 is made up of 19 amino acids. With 2 bases clipped from V and 2 bases from J, the junction kept 12 bases outside the gene matches. Germline lookup yields CDR1 SGHNT and CDR2 YENEEA. CDR3 loop: CASSLQPGLAVAVTDTQYF. In DNA form, the CDR3 reads TGTGCCAGCAGCTTACAGCCGGGACTAGCGGTAGCGGTCACAGATACGCAGTATTTT.

This clonotype has just a few counts. This chain connects TRBV9 to TRBJ2-1; D gene uncertain. CDR1 SGDLS and CDR2 YYNGEE come from the germline V gene. The germline V and J ends were trimmed by 1 base and 2 bases, with 4 bases remaining between them. The CDR3 loop spans 13 amino acids. The CDR3: CASSVWTYNEQFF. The CDR3 DNA reads as TGTGCCAGCAGCGTATGGACCTACAATGAGCAGTTCTTC.

The V and J genes are TRBV5-5 and TRBJ2-5; TRBD1 matches 10 bases. The CDR3 totals 16 residues. Germline V gives CDR1 SGHKS, CDR2 YYEKEE (reference sequence). Germline trimming cut 4 bases from V and 1 base from J; bases unmatched to any gene: 7. This CDR3 is CASSHRRDRGQETQYF. The CDR3 DNA is TGTGCCAGCAGCCACCGAAGGGACAGGGGCCAAGAGACCCAGTACTTC.

This clonotype was detected only a few times. The gene calls are TRBV20-1 and TRBJ2-7; 7 bases fit TRBD2. Germline CDR1 is DFQATT and CDR2 is SNEGSKA (reference sequence). Trimming cost V 1 base and J 0 bases; bases outside gene matches: 9. The CDR3 runs to 16 residues. This CDR3 reads CSARAPGGERSYEQYF. For the CDR3, the DNA is TGCAGTGCTAGAGCCCCTGGGGGGGAGCGCTCCTACGAGCAGTACTTC.

This clonotype was observed many times. This chain joins TRBV15 and TRBJ2-4, with no clear D. The CDR3 contains 17 residues. V lost 3 bases and J lost 1, with 16 bases in between. CDR1 and CDR2 from the germline V gene are LNHNV and YYDKDF (reference sequence). The CDR3 region has the DNA TGTGCCACCAGCAGCAGGCCACCAGGTCTCGCCAAAAACATTCAGTACTTC. Its translation is CATSSRPPGLAKNIQYF.

Concerning this clonotype itself: A much larger clone lies a single base off, so this may be a read error. Since the CDR3 does not end with the conserved phenylalanine or tryptophan, this likely comes from a read error. V and J are TRBV7-9 and TRBJ2-1; unclear D gene. CDR1 and CDR2 from the germline V gene are SEHNR and FQNEAQ (reference sequence). This CDR3 spans 14 amino acids. V was clipped by 0 bases and J by 3 bases, with 6 bases between them. In DNA, the CDR3 is TGTGCCAGCAGCTTAGCGGGCATCTACAATGAGCAGTTCTTA. This codes for CASSLAGIYNEQFL.

This clonotype occurred many times. The rearrangement joins TRBV12-3 or TRBV12-4 to TRBJ2-3; D possibly corresponds to TRBD1 (6 bases). Trimming removed 6 bases at V and 4 bases at J, with 17 bases between. The CDR3 is 15 amino acids. DNA of the CDR3: TGTGCCAGCAGCTTGACAGGACATCTGGCAGATACGCAGTATTTT. It encodes CASSLTGHLADTQYF.

The chain has TRBV9 and TRBJ2-1, with 8 bases aligning to TRBD2. J was trimmed by 10 bases and V by 0 bases; bases with no gene match: 9. Germline assignment: CDR1 SGDLS and CDR2 YYNGEE. The CDR3 runs 15 residues. The CDR3: CASSVVTGGAGEQFF. The CDR3 DNA reads as TGTGCCAGCAGCGTAGTAACCGGGGGGGCGGGGGAGCAGTTCTTC.